This T cell receptor (beta chain) was identified in a study of blood T cells in healthy people across ages. Healthy individuals of Caucasian origin from Russia, aged 6 to 90, served as donors. Unmatched junction bases numbered 8, after V lost 10 bases and J lost 0 bases. The CDR3 sequence is 15 residues long. Germline-derived CDR1 and CDR2 are ENHRY and SYGVKD. The authors ran a second PCR of roughly 6 to 12 cycles using a sample-barcoded 5' primer and a J-beta primer mix. TCRdb passed the 5' RACE reads through MiXCR, listing each CDR3 protein once. The profile shows more than 900,000 distinct CDR3 sequences, around 27% of them singletons. These sequences were also reported in another study, on T cells of mothers and their children. Per that paper: Per mother, over 9 million TCR beta CDR3 reads were obtained; per child, a few million. When mothers and children were related, their normalized repertoire overlap, which was always slightly higher, did not differ significantly from that of unrelated pairs. It was observed that no persistent microchimeric T cell clones could be detected.

The chain recombines TRBV10-3 with TRBJ1-1; the match to TRBD1 covers 10 bases. Sequencing was carried out using blood. The clonotype originates from a girl aged 2 to 9 in good health. CDR3 bases: TGTGCCAGCCTCCCGGGACAGGGGATGAACACTGAAGCTTTCTTT. Translating it yields CASLPGQGMNTEAFF.